The 28 T cell receptor beta chains in this list originate from one sample, sequenced in a study of spatial heterogeneity in lung cancer. One entry per CDR3 protein, called by TCRdb with MiXCR from the 5' RACE reads. Among 110,000 or so distinct CDR3 sequences, about 10% were seen once, and the ten largest hold approximately 25%. The time point: blood at routine non-recurrence follow-up after resection. The material was PBMCs, obtained at follow-up. Receptors were obtained from a female donor with early-stage non-small cell lung cancer.

A note on this clonotype: Since a much larger clone is just one base distant, this may be a read error. The chain's CDR3 is CASSVGHLYNEQFF. The CDR3 DNA is TGTGCCAGCAGCGTAGGGCACCTCTACAATGAGCAGTTCTTC. The rearrangement uses TRBV9 and TRBJ2-1; D not certain. Trimming cost V 0 bases and J 3 bases, with 7 bases left between them. CDR3 size: 14 residues. Germline V lookup: CDR1 SGDLS, CDR2 YYNGEE.

This clonotype has more than one count but fewer than ten. The chain employs TRBV30 and TRBJ1-6; 7 bases are a match to TRBD1. Looked up from germline, CDR1 is GTSNPN and CDR2 is SVGIG (reference sequence). J was trimmed by 9 bases and V by 3 bases; bases with no gene match: 5. CDR3 length equals 13 residues. CDR3 in DNA: TGTGCCTGGAGGGAGGGACAGTCTTCACCCCTCCACTTT. It is translated as CAWREGQSSPLHF.

The chain recombines TRBV28 with TRBJ1-4; D not certain. The CDR3 covers 14 residues. Per germline, CDR1 MDHEN and CDR2 SYDVKM. Deletions cut 7 bases from V and 10 bases from J, with 19 bases between. The CDR3 here is CASTLSAMGRKLFF. The CDR3 DNA reads as TGTGCCAGCACTCTTTCTGCCATGGGCCGAAAACTGTTTTTT.

A few counts support this clonotype. The CDR3 loop reads CASSFDRDTGELFF. CDR3 in DNA: TGTGCCAGCAGCTTCGACAGGGACACCGGGGAGCTGTTTTTT. The chain has TRBV11-3 and TRBJ2-2, with TRBD1 matching 7 bases. The V gene's germline CDR1 is SGHNT and CDR2 YENEEA. Losses at the gene ends were 3 bases for V and 3 bases for J; bases not matched to a gene: 1. The CDR3 runs 14 residues.

This clonotype appeared many times. V gene TRBV7-2 combines with J gene TRBJ2-5, with 7 bases lining up with TRBD2. V lost 7 bases, J lost 1 base, and 6 bases stayed unmatched. This CDR3 has 14 amino acids. Germline V lookup: CDR1 SGHTA, CDR2 FQGNSA. CDR3 coding DNA: TGTGCCAGCACCCCCGGGGGGTCCCAAGAGACCCAGTACTTC. Translation: CASTPGGSQETQYF.

The rearrangement links TRBV6-5 to TRBJ2-1, with 11 bases lining up with TRBD2. CDR3 length: 16 residues. Losses at the gene ends were 5 bases for V and 9 bases for J; bases not matched to a gene: 12. Germline V gene data show CDR1 as MNHEY and CDR2 as SVGAGI. CDR3 sequence reads: CASSNRLAGQFGEQFF. CDR3 in DNA: TGTGCCAGCAGTAATAGACTAGCGGGACAGTTCGGTGAGCAGTTCTTC.

This chain uses TRBV20-1 with TRBJ2-1; D call uncertain. Trimming removed 5 bases at V and 10 bases at J, with 12 bases between. Per germline, CDR1 DFQATT and CDR2 SNEGSKA (reference sequence). This CDR3 has 11 residues. The CDR3 DNA is TGCAGTGCTCAGGACCGCCGGGAGCAGTTCTTC. This translates into CSAQDRREQFF.

The rearrangement links TRBV9 to TRBJ2-1, with 10 bases matching TRBD2. The length of the CDR3 is 15 residues. V lost 2 bases, J lost 4 bases, and 3 bases stayed unmatched. Germline V gene lookup returns CDR1 SGDLS and CDR2 YYNGEE. CDR3 amino acids: CASSVTSGQYNEQFF. CDR3 nucleotides: TGTGCCAGCAGCGTGACTAGCGGGCAATACAATGAGCAGTTCTTC.

Points on this clonotype: The DNA is omitted, as the CDR3 cannot be located on it reliably, and the CDR3 follows TCRdb's listing. CDR3 residues: CASSLGLRFGNGYTF. The chain uses TRBV27 and TRBJ1-2. Termini included, the CDR3 measures 15 amino acids. The germline CDR1 and CDR2 sequences are MNHEY and SMNVEV (reference sequence).

At least ten counts were recorded for this clonotype. The chain links TRBV29-1 to TRBJ1-1; D remains unclear. The CDR3 spans 13 residues. The germline V gene encodes CDR1 SQVTM and CDR2 ANQGSEA. The V gene lost 1 base and the J gene lost 5 bases, with 11 bases spanning the gap. Here the CDR3 reads CSVEVESGTEAFF. Here the CDR3 DNA reads TGCAGCGTTGAAGTGGAATCGGGAACTGAAGCTTTCTTT.

The chain uses TRBV6-6 and TRBJ2-6, with D possibly being TRBD2 (6 bases). V was trimmed by 0 bases and J by 0 bases, leaving 12 bases between them. The CDR3 length is 18 residues. From germline, CDR1 is MNHNY and CDR2 SVGAGI (reference sequence). The CDR3 nucleotides read TGTGCCAGCAGTTACTCGGGGGGATTAACCTCTGGGGCCAACGTCCTGACTTTC. This translates into CASSYSGGLTSGANVLTF.

This clonotype was detected only a few times. The chain couples TRBV29-1 to TRBJ2-7, with unresolved D. CDR3 length: 11 residues. Trimming left V 4 bases short and J 3 bases short, with 7 bases between. CDR1 is SQVTM, CDR2 ANQGSEA, per germline. The CDR3 bases are TGCAGCGTTGCTCTGGGCTACGAGCAGTACTTC. It translates to CSVALGYEQYF.

This clonotype was seen repeatedly, ten times or more. The V and J genes are TRBV7-9 and TRBJ1-5, with no clear D. The CDR3 has 13 amino acids. Germline V gene data show CDR1 as SEHNR and CDR2 as FQNEAQ (reference sequence). V lost 5 bases and J 0 bases, leaving 5 bases between the germline ends. CDR3 in amino acids: CASSRYSNQPQHF. In DNA form, the CDR3 reads TGTGCCAGCAGCAGATATAGCAATCAGCCCCAGCATTTT.

The chain employs TRBV7-9 and TRBJ1-2; weak D call: TRBD1 (6 bases). The CDR3 covers 14 residues. Germline loops: CDR1 SEHNR, CDR2 FQNEAQ (reference sequence). Trimming stripped 2 bases from V and 5 bases from J, with 12 bases between. The CDR3 region is CASSLTAGEYGYTF. CDR3 DNA sequence: TGTGCCAGCAGCTTAACGGCAGGGGAATATGGCTACACCTTC.

This clonotype occurred many times. The gene calls are TRBV12-3 or TRBV12-4 and TRBJ1-2, with D tentatively TRBD1 (6 bases). CDR3 length equals 15 residues. Trimming stripped 5 bases from V and 2 bases from J, with 15 bases between. The CDR3 DNA reads as TGTGCCAGCAGTACTGGACAGTCACCGAACTATGGCTACACCTTC. It codes for CASSTGQSPNYGYTF.

The chain links TRBV6-1 to TRBJ2-7, with 9 bases matching TRBD1. The V gene end was trimmed by 1 base and the J gene end by 5 bases; junction bases not matched to a gene: 9. CDR3 size: 16 residues. CDR1 and CDR2 (germline): MNHNS, SASEGT. The CDR3 reads CASSEGTGTGYHEQYF. The CDR3 coding sequence is TGTGCCAGCAGTGAAGGGACCGGGACAGGGTACCACGAGCAGTACTTC.

This chain connects TRBV6-4 to TRBJ2-1; possibly TRBD2 for D (5 bases). Between the trimmed V and J ends, which lost 4 bases and 2 bases, there was a span of 12 bases. CDR1 and CDR2 from the germline V gene are MRHNA and SNTAGT. The CDR3 has 15 amino acids. The DNA of the CDR3 is TGTGCCAGCAGTGCTAACAGCGGTCCCTACAATGAGCAGTTCTTC. Its translation is CASSANSGPYNEQFF.

This chain connects TRBV28 to TRBJ2-1, with D unclear. Trimming took off 5 bases at V and 9 bases at J, with 14 bases between the two ends. The CDR3 loop spans 13 amino acids. Germline loops: CDR1 MDHEN, CDR2 SYDVKM. In nucleotides, the CDR3 is TGTGCCAGCAGTACCCCTCTTAGACTTGAGCAGTTCTTC. The encoded protein is CASSTPLRLEQFF.

This clonotype has a count of ten or more. The genes are TRBV28 and TRBJ1-4; a possible D gene is TRBD1 (6 bases). V was cut by 6 bases and J by 7 bases, with 15 bases left in between. The CDR3 is 14 amino acids. The germline V gene encodes CDR1 MDHEN and CDR2 SYDVKM. CDR3 loop: CASRRTVPLEKLFF. CDR3 DNA: TGTGCCAGCAGACGGACAGTACCTCTTGAAAAACTGTTTTTT.

As regards this clonotype: The CDR3 does not end in the conserved phenylalanine or tryptophan, so this is likely a read error. The genes are TRBV28 and TRBJ1-5; D unresolved. V lost 10 bases and J lost 4, with 11 bases in between. This CDR3 has 12 residues. Germline loops: CDR1 MDHEN, CDR2 SYDVKM. In DNA form, the CDR3 reads TGTGCCACCTGCTTGGGGAATCAGCCCCAGCATCTT. It translates to CATCLGNQPQHL.

This rearrangement joins TRBV20-1 to TRBJ2-5, with no clear D. Deletions cut 0 bases from V and 2 bases from J, with 7 bases between. Germline V lookup: CDR1 DFQATT, CDR2 SNEGSKA (reference sequence). CDR3 length equals 13 residues. CDR3 residues: CSAREPVQETQYF. CDR3 sequence (DNA): TGCAGTGCTAGAGAACCGGTACAAGAGACCCAGTACTTC.

The rearrangement links TRBV28 to TRBJ2-2; D unresolved. The ends were cut back, 3 bases at V and 5 bases at J, with 7 bases in the middle. Germline CDR1 and CDR2: MDHEN and SYDVKM. The CDR3 covers 13 residues. The CDR3 DNA is TGTGCCAGCAGTTTGGCTCAGACCGGGGAGCTGTTTTTT. Amino acid sequence: CASSLAQTGELFF. Using reference TRBV28 and TRBJ2-2 for the parts outside the CDR3, the full variable domain is DVKVTQSSRYLVKRTGEKVFLECVQDMDHENMFWYRQDPGLGLRLIYFSYDVKMKEKGDIPEGYSVSREKKERFSLILESASTNQTSMYLCASSLAQTGELFFGEGSRLTVL.

This clonotype was seen ten or more times. The V and J genes are TRBV29-1 and TRBJ1-5, with 8 bases lining up with TRBD1. The J segment lost 4 bases and the V segment lost 7 bases, leaving 6 bases of the junction unmatched. The CDR3 spans 13 residues. Germline CDR1 reads SQVTM; CDR2 reads ANQGSEA. The CDR3: CSALGQENQPQHF. The CDR3 DNA reads as TGCAGCGCCTTGGGACAGGAAAATCAGCCCCAGCATTTT.

This clonotype was picked up a small number of times. The V call is TRBV7-8, the J call TRBJ2-3; 9 bases fit TRBD2. Germline V gene lookup returns CDR1 SGHVS and CDR2 FQNEAQ. The ends lost 5 bases at V and 7 bases at J; junction bases unmatched: 10. The CDR3 is 15 amino acids. The DNA of the CDR3 is TGTGCCAGCAGCCCCCAACTAGCGGGCAGTAATACGCAGTATTTT. It specifies CASSPQLAGSNTQYF.

The genes are TRBV6-4 and TRBJ2-1, with a weak D call TRBD2 (7 bases). The CDR3 has 14 residues. Looked up from germline, CDR1 is MRHNA and CDR2 is SNTAGT. V lost 6 bases and J lost 6, with 15 bases in between. The CDR3 loop reads CASRAGHGTNEQFF. The DNA of the CDR3 is TGTGCCAGCAGAGCGGGACACGGGACCAATGAGCAGTTCTTC.

This clonotype was detected a few times. The V gene is TRBV5-4, the J gene TRBJ2-4; D assignment may be TRBD1 or TRBD2 (5 bases each). Germline CDR1 reads SGHNT; CDR2 reads YYREEE (reference sequence). V was clipped by 4 bases and J by 2 bases, with 16 bases between them. CDR3 length equals 16 residues. The CDR3 DNA follows: TGTGCCAGCAGCGGCGCCGGGACGAAGTCCAAAAACATTCAGTACTTC. Residues: CASSGAGTKSKNIQYF. The variable domain in full, with the rest retrieved from reference TRBV5-4 and TRBJ2-4, is ETGVTQSPTHLIKTRGQQVTLRCSSQSGHNTVSWYQQALGQGPQFIFQYYREEENGRGNFPPRFSGLQFPNYSSELNVNALELDDSALYLCASSGAGTKSKNIQYFGAGTRLSVL.

This clonotype appeared many times. The V gene is TRBV9, the J gene TRBJ2-1; D is possibly TRBD1 (6 bases). Between the trimmed V and J ends, which lost 3 bases and 4 bases, there was a span of 8 bases. Germline V lookup: CDR1 SGDLS, CDR2 YYNGEE. The CDR3 consists of 13 residues. Here the CDR3 reads CASSAGQYNEQFF. CDR3 nucleotides: TGTGCCAGCAGCGCAGGACAGTACAATGAGCAGTTCTTC.

The rearrangement uses TRBV6-2 or TRBV6-3 and TRBJ2-7; TRBD2 agrees at 8 bases. With V trimmed by 5 bases and J by 3 bases, 6 bases remained unmatched. CDR1 and CDR2 from the germline V gene are MNHEY and SVGEGT. The CDR3 has 14 amino acids. CDR3 nucleotide sequence: TGTGCCAGCAGTGGACCGGGACTAGGCTACGAGCAGTACGTC. Translated, it gives CASSGPGLGYEQYV.